The subject of this entry is one T cell receptor beta chain. This table comes from immunoSEQ multiplex PCR, and its TCRdb copy is limited to in-frame clones, with some not included. The sample lists approximately 150,000 clones, around four fifths seen once, with around 2.4% in the top ten. This sample was included in a study of cytomegalovirus exposure and HLA in healthy donors. CDR3 length: 13 residues. CDR1 is SGHAT and CDR2 is FQNNGV in the germline V gene. V was cut by 7 bases and J by 4 bases, with 8 bases left in between. The receptor was isolated from a man aged 30 to 45 in good health and CMV-seropositive. The V and J genes are TRBV11-2 and TRBJ2-6; no clear D. Sequenced: PBMCs. The CDR3 loop is CASTTVGANVLTF. For the CDR3, the DNA is TGTGCCAGCACCACGGTAGGGGCCAACGTCCTGACTTTC. Using reference TRBV11-2 and TRBJ2-6 for the parts outside the CDR3, the full variable domain is EAGVAQSPRYKIIEKRQSVAFWCNPISGHATLYWYQQILGQGPKLLIQFQNNGVVDDSQLPKDRFSAERLKGVDSTLKIQPAKLEDSAVYLCASTTVGANVLTFGAGSRLTVL.